This entry concerns a single T cell receptor (beta chain). Libraries were prepared by immunoSEQ multiplex PCR; TCRdb keeps only in-frame clonotypes and omits some of them. The sample contains roughly 100,000 clones, 75% to 90% of which appear only once. The data originate from a study of blood T cell repertoires in COVID-19. Turning to the study itself: Both acute and convalescent COVID-19 samples were obtained from the United States, Italy and Spain. From T cells, B-cell-depleted T cells, or PBMCs came the material, which was cDNA or gDNA.

Germline CDR1 is SGHTA and CDR2 is FQGNSA. The ends were cut back, 5 bases at V and 4 bases at J, with 14 bases in the middle. CDR3 length: 14 residues. This sequence was found in a man at least 80 years old with acute or convalescent COVID-19. Sequences were obtained from peripheral blood. The rearrangement uses TRBV7-2 and TRBJ2-5, with a possible D match to TRBD2 (6 bases). CDR3 loop: CASSQGWEAETQYF. The CDR3 region has the DNA TGTGCCAGCAGCCAAGGCTGGGAGGCAGAGACCCAGTACTTC.